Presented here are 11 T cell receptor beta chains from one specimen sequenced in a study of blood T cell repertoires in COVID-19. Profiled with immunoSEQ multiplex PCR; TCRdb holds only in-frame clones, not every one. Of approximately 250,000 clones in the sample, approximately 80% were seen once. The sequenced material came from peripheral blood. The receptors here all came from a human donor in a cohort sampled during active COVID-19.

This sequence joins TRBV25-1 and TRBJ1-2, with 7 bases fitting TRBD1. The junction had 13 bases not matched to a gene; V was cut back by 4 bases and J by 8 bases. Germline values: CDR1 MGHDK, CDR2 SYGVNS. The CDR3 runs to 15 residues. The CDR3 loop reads CASSGPRQGVGGYTF. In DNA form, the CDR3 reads TGTGCCAGCAGTGGCCCCCGACAGGGAGTGGGCGGCTACACCTTC.

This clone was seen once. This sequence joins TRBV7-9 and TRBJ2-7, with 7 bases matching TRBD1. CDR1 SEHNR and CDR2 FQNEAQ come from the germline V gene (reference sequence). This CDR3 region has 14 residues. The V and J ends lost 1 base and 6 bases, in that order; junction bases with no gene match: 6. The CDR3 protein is CASSLVAGGGEQYF. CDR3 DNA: TGTGCCAGCAGCTTAGTGGCAGGGGGTGGCGAGCAGTACTTC.

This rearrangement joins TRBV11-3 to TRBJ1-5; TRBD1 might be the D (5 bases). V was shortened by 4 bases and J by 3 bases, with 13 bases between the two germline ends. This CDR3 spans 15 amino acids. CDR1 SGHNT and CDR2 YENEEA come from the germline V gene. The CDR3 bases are TGTGCCAGCAGCTCATGCGACGGACACAATCAGCCCCAGCATTTT. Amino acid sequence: CASSSCDGHNQPQHF.

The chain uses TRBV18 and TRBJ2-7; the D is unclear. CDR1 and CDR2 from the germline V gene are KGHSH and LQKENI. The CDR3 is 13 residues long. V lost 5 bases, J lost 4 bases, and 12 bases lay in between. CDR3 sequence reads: CASSAAIGYEQYF. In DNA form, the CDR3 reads TGTGCCAGCTCAGCGGCTATTGGGTACGAGCAGTACTTC.

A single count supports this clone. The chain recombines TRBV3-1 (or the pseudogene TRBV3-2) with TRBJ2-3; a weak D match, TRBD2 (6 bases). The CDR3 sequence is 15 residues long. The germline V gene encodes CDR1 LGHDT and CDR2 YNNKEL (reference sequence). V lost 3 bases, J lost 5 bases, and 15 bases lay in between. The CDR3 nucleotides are TGTGCCAGCAGCCAGGCCGGACTATCCCGAGATACGCAGTATTTT. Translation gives CASSQAGLSRDTQYF.

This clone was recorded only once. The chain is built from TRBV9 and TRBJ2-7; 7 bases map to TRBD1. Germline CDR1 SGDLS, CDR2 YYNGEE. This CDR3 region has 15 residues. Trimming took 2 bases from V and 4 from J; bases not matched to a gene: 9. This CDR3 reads CASSVGPGQQYEQYF. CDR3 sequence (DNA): TGTGCCAGCAGCGTCGGACCGGGACAGCAGTACGAGCAGTACTTC.

The CDR3 spells CASRQGARGYTF. CDR3 nucleotides: TGTGCCAGCAGGCAGGGGGCGCGAGGCTACACCTTC. This chain links TRBV5-8 with TRBJ1-2, with 8 positions matching TRBD1. V shed 5 bases and J 8 bases; nucleotides not matched to a gene: 5. Germline assignment: CDR1 SGHTS and CDR2 YDEGEE. There are 12 residues in the CDR3. Full variable domain (remainder filled in from reference TRBV5-8 and TRBJ1-2): EAGVTQSPTHLIKTRGQQATLRCSPISGHTSVYWYQQALGLGLQFLLWYDEGEERNRGNFPPRFSGRQFPNYSSELNVNALELEDSALYLCASRQGARGYTFGSGTRLTVV.

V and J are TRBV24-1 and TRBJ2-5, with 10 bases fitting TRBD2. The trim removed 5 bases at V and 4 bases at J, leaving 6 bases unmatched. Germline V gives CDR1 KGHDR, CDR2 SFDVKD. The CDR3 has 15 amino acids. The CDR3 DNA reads TGTGCCACCAGTGGAGCGGGGGGGCCTGCAGAGACCCAGTACTTC. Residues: CATSGAGGPAETQYF.

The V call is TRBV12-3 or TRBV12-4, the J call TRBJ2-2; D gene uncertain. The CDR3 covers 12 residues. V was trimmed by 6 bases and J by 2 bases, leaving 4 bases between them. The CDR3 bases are TGTGCCAGCAGATCAAACACCGGGGAGCTGTTTTTT. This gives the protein CASRSNTGELFF.

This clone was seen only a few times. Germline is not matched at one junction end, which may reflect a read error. The DNA for the CDR3 is TGTGCTAGCAGCTTAGACGGGGGGAACCAAGAGACCCAGTACTTC. Amino acids: CASSLDGGNQETQYF. V and J are TRBV7-7 and TRBJ2-5, with 7 bases identical to TRBD2. Germline V lookup: CDR1 SSHAT, CDR2 FNYEAQ (reference sequence). This CDR3 contains 15 residues.

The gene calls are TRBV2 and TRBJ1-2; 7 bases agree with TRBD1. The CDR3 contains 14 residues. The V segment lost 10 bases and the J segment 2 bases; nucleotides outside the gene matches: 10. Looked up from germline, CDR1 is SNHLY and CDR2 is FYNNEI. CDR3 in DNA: TGTGCCATCTTTAATACAGGGGTCAACTATGGCTACACCTTC. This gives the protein CAIFNTGVNYGYTF.